This T cell receptor (beta chain) was obtained from a study of T cell responses to AZD1222 COVID-19 vaccine. Study conclusions and caveats: Samples come after the peak T cell response, not at day 14. Increases in Spike-specific TCR breadth and depth were seen after two AZD1222 doses. Donors were mostly white British, more females; clonal diversity possibly underestimated.

Note on this clone: What it recognizes is unknown.

Libraries were prepared by immunoSEQ multiplex PCR; TCRdb keeps only in-frame clonotypes and omits some of them. The sample includes roughly 77,000 clones, roughly 88% of them seen just once. V lost 3 bases to trimming and J lost 7 bases; unmatched junction nucleotides: 9. This CDR3 spans 15 amino acids. The V gene's germline CDR1 is PRHDT and CDR2 FYEKMQ (reference sequence). The chain is built from TRBV13 and TRBJ1-2; the match to TRBD1 covers 9 bases. This receptor was taken from an adult in good health. The material was peripheral blood, obtained on day 0 of MenACWY control vaccination. The CDR3 DNA follows: TGTGCCAGCAGCTTCGTCCCCGGGACAGGGAGTGGCTACACCTTC. As protein: CASSFVPGTGSGYTF.